This TCR beta chain was recovered during a study of shared clonotypes between healthy human individuals. Background on the study: Per-donor plates numbered three CD4 naive, three CD4 memory, two CD8 naive and one CD8 memory.

V dropped 8 bases and J dropped 2 bases, with 18 bases sitting between them. The CDR3 sequence is 15 residues long. Germline lookup yields CDR1 LNHDA and CDR2 SQIVND (reference sequence). Generated by immunoSEQ multiplex PCR, the TCRdb table keeps only in-frame clones and is missing some. The sample lists roughly 1,000,000 clones, around 78% occurring once. Specimen: memory CD4+ T cells from PBMCs. The subset here: CD45RA-negative fraction. The receptor comes from a young man in good health. Some clones in this sample may be carry-over from other donors' samples. The chain uses TRBV19 and TRBJ2-5; weak D call: TRBD1 (6 bases). CDR3 residues: CASCPHRASQETQYF. In nucleotides, the CDR3 is TGTGCCAGTTGTCCCCACAGGGCCTCTCAAGAGACCCAGTACTTC.